Ten or more counts support the clone carrying this TCR beta chain. The sample originates from a study of T-cell reconstitution after alpha-beta-depleted transplantation in children. This sample's TCRbeta library carried unique molecular identifier barcodes. TCRdb re-analysed the PCR reads in MiXCR, keeping a single row per CDR3 protein. The profile shows roughly 300,000 distinct CDR3 sequences, around 10% of them singletons. The source material was PBMCs from the stem cell graft donor, sampled from the stem cell graft. This clonotype was sampled from a human donor who donated a stem cell graft to a child with acute lymphoblastic leukemia.

The CDR3 coding sequence is TGTGCCAGCAGTTTCGGGCACAACTCCTACAATGAGCAGTTCTTC. Protein: CASSFGHNSYNEQFF. The gene calls are TRBV12-3 or TRBV12-4 and TRBJ2-1, with D unresolved. This CDR3 contains 15 residues. The germline V and J ends were trimmed by 3 bases and 0 bases, with 9 bases remaining between them.